These T cell receptor beta chains were read from a single sample in a study of OX40 agonist ivuxolimab in advanced cancers. TCRdb's table, derived via immunoSEQ multiplex PCR, lists solely in-frame clones and lacks some. The sample lists tens of thousands of clones, 90% to 95% seen once, with approximately 12% in the top ten. Sample: CD4+ or CD8+ T cells sorted from blood, taken in a trial of the OX40 agonist ivuxolimab. The receptor source for this set is an adult with an advanced solid tumor such as melanoma, head and neck, liver or kidney cancer. Each CDR3 is given with its conserved first and last residue. The D gene is left open where the match is weak. Expanded clones are given a class, and other clones once, few, many or no size at all.

>-|-|TRBJ2-7|TRBV6-6
CATRGGYEQYF
TGTGCCACGCGGGGCGGCTACGAGCAGTACTTC
>TRBD1|-|TRBJ1-5|TRBV6-1
CAIDQGAGQPQHF
TGTGCCATCGACCAGGGGGCCGGTCAGCCCCAGCATTTT
>TRBD2|-|TRBJ2-7|TRBV29-1
CSVGTSGSYEQYF
TGCAGCGTCGGGACTAGCGGATCCTACGAGCAGTACTTC
>-|-|TRBJ1-1|TRBV2
CASSESGWVTEAFF
TGTGCCAGCAGTGAATCGGGGTGGGTCACTGAAGCTTTCTTT
>-|-|TRBJ2-7|TRBV27
CASSLGQSYEQYF
TGTGCCAGCAGTTTAGGACAGAGCTACGAGCAGTACTTC
>-|-|TRBJ1-1|TRBV9
CASSAEPTGKSNTEAFF
TGTGCCAGCAGCGCGGAACCCACAGGGAAGAGTAACACTGAAGCTTTCTTT
>-|-|TRBJ2-2|TRBV2
CASTERVGELFF
TGTGCCAGCACTGAGCGGGTCGGGGAGCTGTTTTTT
>-|-|TRBJ1-2|TRBV7-9
CASSLTWGAHDYGYTF
TGTGCCAGCAGCTTAACTTGGGGGGCGCACGACTATGGCTACACCTTC
>-|-|TRBJ2-7|TRBV5-4
CASSLGPGGYEQYF
TGTGCCAGCAGCTTGGGTCCCGGCGGCTACGAGCAGTACTTC
>TRBD1|-|TRBJ1-1|TRBV19
CASTPDRGGGTEAFF
TGTGCCAGTACCCCGGACAGGGGCGGAGGGACTGAAGCTTTCTTT
>TRBD1|-|TRBJ2-7|TRBV11-3
CASSSTGAPHEQYF
TGTGCCAGCAGCTCTACAGGGGCCCCCCACGAGCAGTACTTC
>TRBD1|-|TRBJ2-2|TRBV28
CASSSPTWTGPTNTGELFF
TGTGCCAGCAGTTCTCCAACGTGGACAGGGCCGACGAACACCGGGGAGCTGTTTTTT
>-|once|TRBJ2-7|TRBV4-1
CASSPTTGVPYEQYF
TGCGCCAGCAGCCCCACGACCGGGGTCCCCTACGAGCAGTACTTC
>TRBD1|-|TRBJ1-2|TRBV28
CASSSAYGQGFSIGYTF
TGTGCCAGCAGTTCCGCCTACGGACAGGGGTTTTCGATTGGCTACACCTTC
>-|-|TRBJ2-1|TRBV29-1
CSVTSPYNEQFF
TGCAGCGTGACCTCCCCCTACAATGAGCAGTTCTTC
>TRBD2|-|TRBJ2-5|TRBV30
CAWSFETSGRAGEETQYF
TGTGCCTGGAGTTTCGAGACTAGCGGGAGGGCCGGGGAAGAGACCCAGTACTTC
>-|-|TRBJ2-1|TRBV9
CASSVSQHGDRYDEQFF
TGTGCCAGCAGCGTATCGCAACATGGTGACAGGTACGATGAGCAGTTCTTC
>-|-|TRBJ2-7|TRBV25-1
CASSEGNSPSYEQYF
TGTGCCAGCAGTGAAGGGAACAGTCCATCCTACGAGCAGTACTTC
>-|-|TRBJ2-2|TRBV6-5
CASSYSAGFGELFF
TGTGCCAGCAGTTACTCGGCGGGGTTCGGGGAGCTGTTTTTT
>-|-|TRBJ1-5|TRBV11-2
CASSLEVGFSNQPQHF
TGTGCCAGCAGCTTAGAAGTGGGCTTTAGCAATCAGCCCCAGCATTTT
>TRBD2|-|TRBJ2-1|TRBV2
CASSDGREVYSEQFF
TGTGCCAGCAGTGACGGGCGGGAGGTGTATAGTGAGCAGTTCTTC
>-|-|TRBJ1-1|TRBV6-1
CASSEALGRVFAEAFF
TGTGCCAGCAGTGAAGCGCTTGGCAGGGTGTTCGCTGAAGCTTTCTTT
>-|-|TRBJ2-1|TRBV10-3
CAISDPDLGLYNEQFF
TGTGCCATCAGTGATCCGGACCTAGGGCTCTACAATGAGCAGTTCTTC
>TRBD1|-|TRBJ1-1|TRBV5-1
CASSLGTGASTEAFF
TGCGCCAGCAGCCTCGGGACAGGGGCTAGCACTGAAGCTTTCTTT
>-|-|TRBJ2-7|TRBV5-1
CASSLAGGYYEQYF
TGCGCCAGCAGCTTGGCAGGCGGGTACTACGAGCAGTACTTC
>-|-|TRBJ1-4|TRBV7-9
CASSLVRAEKLFF
TGTGCCAGCAGCTTGGTCCGGGCCGAAAAACTGTTTTTT
>TRBD2|-|TRBJ2-4|TRBV9
CASSVAGGPQYF
TGTGCCAGCAGCGTAGCGGGAGGGCCCCAGTACTTC
>TRBD1|-|TRBJ2-2|TRBV4-1
CASSQGQGFTGGELFF
TGCGCCAGCAGCCAGGGACAGGGGTTTACCGGAGGGGAGCTGTTTTTT
>TRBD1|few|TRBJ1-1|TRBV28
CASSPRPGGSTEAFF
TGTGCCAGCAGTCCCAGACCAGGGGGTTCCACTGAAGCTTTCTTT
>-|once|TRBJ2-2|TRBV29-1
CSVVIGHTGELFF
TGCAGCGTTGTGATTGGTCACACCGGGGAGCTGTTTTTT
>-|-|TRBJ2-7|TRBV10-3
CASVADTSYEQYF
TGTGCCAGCGTAGCGGACACGTCCTACGAGCAGTACTTC
>-|-|TRBJ2-3|TRBV11-2
CASSLFGGGPTDTQYF
TGTGCCAGCAGCTTATTTGGGGGAGGCCCCACAGATACGCAGTATTTT
>-|-|TRBJ2-7|TRBV27
CASSSLSYEQYF
TGTGCCAGCAGTTCCCTCAGCTACGAGCAGTACTTC
>-|once|TRBJ2-1|TRBV27
CASTLQGGGGGEQFF
TGTGCCAGCACCCTACAGGGGGGAGGGGGAGGTGAGCAGTTCTTC
>TRBD2|-|TRBJ2-2|TRBV7-9
CASSLGTSGLNTGELFF
TGTGCCAGCAGCCTAGGGACTAGCGGGCTTAACACCGGGGAGCTGTTTTTT
>-|-|TRBJ2-7|TRBV10-2
CASSDQAGYSYEQYF
TGCGCCAGCAGTGATCAGGCAGGATACTCCTACGAGCAGTACTTC
>-|-|TRBJ2-2|TRBV13
CASSLVQGRAGELFF
TGTGCCAGCAGCCTTGTACAGGGAAGGGCCGGGGAGCTGTTTTTT
>TRBD1|-|TRBJ1-2|TRBV28
CASSIPGTGGPGYTF
TGTGCCAGCAGTATTCCCGGGACAGGGGGGCCTGGCTACACCTTC
>-|few|TRBJ2-3|TRBV2
CASRGLTDTQYF
TGTGCCAGCAGGGGCCTTACAGATACGCAGTATTTT
>-|-|TRBJ1-2|TRBV7-2
CASSFYEGLNYGYTF
TGTGCCAGCAGCTTTTATGAAGGACTTAACTATGGCTACACCTTC
>-|-|TRBJ2-7|TRBV11-2
CASSPTINTYEQYF
TGTGCCAGCAGCCCAACGATAAACACCTACGAGCAGTACTTC
>-|-|TRBJ1-1|TRBV4-2
CASSQDFREMNTEAFF
TGTGCCAGCAGCCAAGATTTCCGGGAGATGAACACTGAAGCTTTCTTT
>-|-|TRBJ2-3|TRBV28
CASSFAGADTQYF
TGTGCCAGCAGTTTTGCCGGGGCAGATACGCAGTATTTT
>TRBD2|-|TRBJ2-1|TRBV29-1
CSVLEGGPDYNEQFF
TGCAGCGTTCTGGAGGGAGGGCCTGATTACAATGAGCAGTTCTTC